The clone carrying this TCR beta chain was seen only a few times. Antigen: not known. MiXCR, run by TCRdb on the 5' RACE reads, gives a single entry per CDR3 protein. The table has fewer than 350,000 distinct CDR3 sequences, 15% to 20% seen once. From germline, CDR1 is LGHNA and CDR2 YSLEER. J was trimmed by 1 base and V by 3 bases; bases with no gene match: 7. This CDR3 spans 17 amino acids. This specimen comes from a study of T-cell memory formation after mild COVID-19. Study outcomes and limitations: Clones shrinking between day 15 and 85 showed a balanced CD4/CD8 split, and those that grew later tilted toward CD4+. The CD4+ clones that contracted clustered mainly within CM and EM, and the CD8+ clones concentrated in EMRA. Memory cells collected pre-infection included some clones that later responded, suggesting cross-reactive memory joined.

Sequenced sample: PBMCs or a T cell subset sorted from them (not recorded which). This clonotype originated in a man aged 18 to 30 who had mild COVID-19 (a few samples of this study predate the infection). Cell type and time point are not known. V gene TRBV4-3 combines with J gene TRBJ2-2, with TRBD1 identical over 8 bases. CDR3 residues: CASSQHTQGENTGELFF. The CDR3 DNA is TGCGCCAGCAGCCAGCACACACAGGGGGAGAACACCGGGGAGCTGTTTTTT.